This TCR beta chain was observed in a study of blood T cell repertoires in COVID-19. Background on the study: COVID-19 samples from acute and convalescent phases originated in the United States, Italy and Spain. From T cells, B-cell-depleted T cells, or PBMCs came the material, which was cDNA or gDNA.

Original processing methods: By means of reference gene primer amplification, nucleated cell counts were estimated. Sequenced by immunoSEQ multiplex PCR; TCRdb stores in-frame clones only, minus some. V and J calls and clone size are given by that table; D and trimming were obtained from the DNA. The sample records 110,000 or so clones, approximately 83% being singletons. CDR1 is SQVTM and CDR2 is ANQGSEA in the germline V gene. The CDR3 loop spans 13 amino acids. The V segment lost 7 bases and the J segment 2 bases; nucleotides outside the gene matches: 2. The chain employs TRBV29-1 and TRBJ2-1; TRBD1 aligns across 10 bases. The specimen sequenced was peripheral blood. This receptor was taken from a middle-aged man with acute or convalescent COVID-19. The CDR3 loop reads CSATGGAYNEQFF. Here the CDR3 DNA reads TGCAGCGCGACAGGGGGCGCCTACAATGAGCAGTTCTTC.